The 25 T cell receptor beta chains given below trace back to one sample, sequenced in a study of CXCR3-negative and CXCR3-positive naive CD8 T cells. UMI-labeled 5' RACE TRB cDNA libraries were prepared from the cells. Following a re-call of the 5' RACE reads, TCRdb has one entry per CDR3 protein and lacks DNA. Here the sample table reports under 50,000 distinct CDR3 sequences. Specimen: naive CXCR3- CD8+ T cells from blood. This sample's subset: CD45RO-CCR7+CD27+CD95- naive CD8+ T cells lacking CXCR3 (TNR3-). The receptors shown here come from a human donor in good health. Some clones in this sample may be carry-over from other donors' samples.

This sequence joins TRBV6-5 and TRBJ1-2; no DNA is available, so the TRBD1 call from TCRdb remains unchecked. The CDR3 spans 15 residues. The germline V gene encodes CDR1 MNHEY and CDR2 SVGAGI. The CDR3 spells CASSYSRGAGSGYTF.

CDR3 protein: CASSLHGGAAYEQYF. V and J are TRBV7-2 and TRBJ2-7; lacking DNA, the TRBD1 call made by TCRdb goes unchecked. The CDR3 spans 15 residues. CDR1 SGHTA and CDR2 FQGNSA come from the germline V gene. The entire variable domain, with the rest obtained from reference TRBV7-2 and TRBJ2-7, is as follows: GAGVSQSPSNKVTEKGKDVELRCDPISGHTALYWYRQSLGQGLEFLIYFQGNSAPDKSGLPSDRFSAERTGGSVSTLTIQRTQQEDSAVYLCASSLHGGAAYEQYFGPGTRLTVT.

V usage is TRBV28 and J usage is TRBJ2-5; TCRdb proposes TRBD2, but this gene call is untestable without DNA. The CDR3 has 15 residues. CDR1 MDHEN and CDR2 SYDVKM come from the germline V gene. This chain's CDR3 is CASSSVAGKEVTQYF.

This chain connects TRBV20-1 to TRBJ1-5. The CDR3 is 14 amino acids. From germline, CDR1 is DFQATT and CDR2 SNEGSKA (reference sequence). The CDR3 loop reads CSARDRGEEQPQHF.

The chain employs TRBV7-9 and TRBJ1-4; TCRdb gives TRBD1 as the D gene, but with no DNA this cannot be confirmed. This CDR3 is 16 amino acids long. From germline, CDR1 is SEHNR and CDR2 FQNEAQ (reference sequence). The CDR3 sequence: CASSLRIHREREKLFF.

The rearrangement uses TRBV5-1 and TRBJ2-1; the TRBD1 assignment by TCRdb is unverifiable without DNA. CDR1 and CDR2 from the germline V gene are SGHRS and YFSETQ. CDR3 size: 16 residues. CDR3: CASSADSGGPYNEQFF.

The CDR3 loop reads CSVVSGGIPNEQYF. This chain connects TRBV29-1 to TRBJ2-1; TCRdb's D call of TRBD1 is untestable without DNA. The CDR3 is 14 residues long. Germline V gene lookup returns CDR1 SQVTM and CDR2 ANQGSEA.

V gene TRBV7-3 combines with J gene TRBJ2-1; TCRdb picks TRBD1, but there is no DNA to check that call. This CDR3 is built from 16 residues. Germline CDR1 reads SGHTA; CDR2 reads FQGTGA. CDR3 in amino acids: CASSLSPSTGWNEQFF.

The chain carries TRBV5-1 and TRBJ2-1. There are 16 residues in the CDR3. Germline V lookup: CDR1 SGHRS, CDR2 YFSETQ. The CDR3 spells CASSLMYGVAYNEQFF.

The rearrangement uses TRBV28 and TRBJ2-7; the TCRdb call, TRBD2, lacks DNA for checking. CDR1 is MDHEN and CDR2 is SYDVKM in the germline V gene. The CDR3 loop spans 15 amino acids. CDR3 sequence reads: CASGPSTVLSYEQYF.

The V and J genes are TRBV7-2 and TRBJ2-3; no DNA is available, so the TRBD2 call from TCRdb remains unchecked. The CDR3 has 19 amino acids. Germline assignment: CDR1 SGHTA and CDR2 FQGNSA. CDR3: CASSLVSLRLAGDGDTQYF.

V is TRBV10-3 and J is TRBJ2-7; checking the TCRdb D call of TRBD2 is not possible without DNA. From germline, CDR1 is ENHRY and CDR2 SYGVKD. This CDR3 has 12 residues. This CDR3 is CAISDPPNEQYF.

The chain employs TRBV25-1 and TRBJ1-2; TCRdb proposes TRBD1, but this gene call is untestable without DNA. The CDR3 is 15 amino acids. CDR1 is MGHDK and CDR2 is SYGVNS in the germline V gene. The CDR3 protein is CASSSGYPANYGYTF.

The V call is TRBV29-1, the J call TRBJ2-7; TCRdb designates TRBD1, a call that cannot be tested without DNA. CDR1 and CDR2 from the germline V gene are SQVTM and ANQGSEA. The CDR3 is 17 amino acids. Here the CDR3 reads CSVEEELTGIPFYEQYF.

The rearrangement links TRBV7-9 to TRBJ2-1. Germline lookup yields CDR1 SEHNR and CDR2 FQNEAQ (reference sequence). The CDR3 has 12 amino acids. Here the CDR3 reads CASSPSRNEQFF.

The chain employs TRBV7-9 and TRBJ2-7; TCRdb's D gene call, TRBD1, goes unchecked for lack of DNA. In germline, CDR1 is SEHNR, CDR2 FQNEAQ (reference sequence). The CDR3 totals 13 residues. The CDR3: CASSRGTNYEQYF.

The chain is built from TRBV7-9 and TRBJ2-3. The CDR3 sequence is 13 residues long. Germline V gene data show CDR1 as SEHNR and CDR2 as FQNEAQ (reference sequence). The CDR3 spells CASCASNTDTQYF.

This CDR3 is CASSRGSYEQYF. The rearrangement uses TRBV3-1 and TRBJ2-7. The germline CDR1 and CDR2 sequences are LGHDT and YNNKEL (reference sequence). This CDR3 contains 12 residues.

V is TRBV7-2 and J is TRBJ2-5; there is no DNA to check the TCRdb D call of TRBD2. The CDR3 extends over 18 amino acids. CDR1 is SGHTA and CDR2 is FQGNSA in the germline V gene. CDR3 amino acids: CASSLVSPEASGIETQYF.

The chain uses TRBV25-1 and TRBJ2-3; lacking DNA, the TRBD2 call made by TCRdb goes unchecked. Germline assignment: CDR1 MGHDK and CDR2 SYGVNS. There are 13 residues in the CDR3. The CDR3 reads CASSESGLAAQYF.

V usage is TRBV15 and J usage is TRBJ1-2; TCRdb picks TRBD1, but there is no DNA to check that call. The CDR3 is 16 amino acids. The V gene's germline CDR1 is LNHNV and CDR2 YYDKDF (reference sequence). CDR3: CATSGPEGKLSYGYTF.

CDR3 in amino acids: CASSLFVGGGRYNEQFF. The rearrangement uses TRBV27 and TRBJ2-1; TCRdb calls TRBD1, which cannot be checked without DNA. The CDR3 covers 17 residues. In germline, CDR1 is MNHEY, CDR2 SMNVEV (reference sequence).

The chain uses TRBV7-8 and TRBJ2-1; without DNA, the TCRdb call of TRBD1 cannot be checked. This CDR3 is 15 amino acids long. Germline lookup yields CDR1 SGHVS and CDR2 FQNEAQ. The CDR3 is CASSLVGGPINEQFF.

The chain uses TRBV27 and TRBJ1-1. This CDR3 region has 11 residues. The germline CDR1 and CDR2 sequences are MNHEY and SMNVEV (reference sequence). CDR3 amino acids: CASIGNTEAFF.

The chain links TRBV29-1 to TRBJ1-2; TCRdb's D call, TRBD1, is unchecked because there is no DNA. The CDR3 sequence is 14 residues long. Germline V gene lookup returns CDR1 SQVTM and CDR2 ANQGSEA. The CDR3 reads CSVPDSGINYGYTF.